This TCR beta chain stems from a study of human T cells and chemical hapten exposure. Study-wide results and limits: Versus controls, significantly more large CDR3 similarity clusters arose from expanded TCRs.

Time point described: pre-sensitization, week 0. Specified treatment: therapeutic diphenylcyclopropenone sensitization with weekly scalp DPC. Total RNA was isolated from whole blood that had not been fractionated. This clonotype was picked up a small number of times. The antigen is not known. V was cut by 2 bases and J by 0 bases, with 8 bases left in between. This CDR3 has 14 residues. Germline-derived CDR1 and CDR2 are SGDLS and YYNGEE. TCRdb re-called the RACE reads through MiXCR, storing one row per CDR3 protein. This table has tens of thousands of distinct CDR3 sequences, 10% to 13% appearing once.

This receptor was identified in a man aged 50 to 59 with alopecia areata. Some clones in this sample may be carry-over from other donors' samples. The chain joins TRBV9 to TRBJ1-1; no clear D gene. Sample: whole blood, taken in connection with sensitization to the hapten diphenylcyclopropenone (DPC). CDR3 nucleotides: TGTGCCAGCAGCGTGGGGATTATGAACACTGAAGCTTTCTTT. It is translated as CASSVGIMNTEAFF. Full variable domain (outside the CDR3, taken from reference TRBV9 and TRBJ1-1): DSGVTQTPKHLITATGQRVTLRCSPRSGDLSVYWYQQSLDQGLQFLIQYYNGEERAKGNILERFSAQQFPDLHSELNLSSLELGDSALYFCASSVGIMNTEAFFGQGTRLTVV.